This T cell receptor beta chain was retrieved from a study of circulating CD8 cells and anti-PD-1 response in melanoma. Study-level information: Complete or partial response defined responders; stable or progressive disease, non-responders. Whole-study results and caveats: TIGIT repertoires were least diverse, DNEG repertoires most diverse. At M1, fewer than 8% of TRB clonotypes appeared in multiple subsets.

Using approximately 14 ng of total RNA, TCR libraries were made with the QIAseq Immune Repertoire TCR panel. TCRdb reprocessed the reads with MiXCR, giving one entry per CDR3 protein. The repertoire has about 1,000 distinct CDR3 sequences, approximately 7% of them found once; the top ten carry 15% to 20%. This CDR3 contains 13 residues. Trimming cost V 8 bases and J 5 bases; bases outside gene matches: 6. Germline lookup yields CDR1 LNHDA and CDR2 SQIVND (reference sequence). This clonotype is termed medium-sized. The antigen is unknown. Sorting of live CD3+CD8+TCRalphabeta+ cells by PD-1 and/or TIGIT gave four subsets.

The rearrangement joins TRBV19 to TRBJ2-3; TRBD1 agrees at 8 bases. Material: CD8+ T cells from PBMCs, obtained at baseline or after one month of anti-PD-1 therapy (not recorded which). The sequence was collected from a human donor with melanoma. Written as DNA, the CDR3 is TGTGCCAGTGACGACAGGGGAAGAGATACGCAGTATTTT. Amino acids: CASDDRGRDTQYF.